The rows below give T cell receptor beta chains drawn from one sample of a study of CD4 T cells in relation to SARS-CoV-2 and coronaviruses. Their target antigens are unknown. Clones were sequenced by immunoSEQ multiplex PCR, and TCRdb holds only the in-frame ones, with some missing. The data show roughly 24,000 clones, over 75% seen once. Sequencing input: CD4+ T cells from PBMCs, cultured in vitro. The receptors shown here come from a human donor in good health. CDR3s leave out the opening cysteine and the closing phenylalanine or tryptophan.

V: TRBV12-5; CDR3: ASAPGTGNTIY
V: TRBV27; CDR3: ASSFEPPGLAEYNEQF
V: TRBV30; CDR3: AWSVPAEPEAF
V: TRBV5-5; CDR3: ASSRGDGTYEQY
V: TRBV10-3; CDR3: ASRDTNQPQH
V: TRBV5-1; CDR3: ASSPSTTGTSIQETQY
V: TRBV7-9; CDR3: ASSLGTGGNEQY
V: TRBV12-3/TRBV12-4; CDR3: ATKRGNANEQF
V: TRBV6-4; CDR3: ASSAGSTGEQY
V: TRBV27; CDR3: ASSLSQDYFGELF
V: TRBV3-1/TRBV3-2; CDR3: ASSQSSGRPDTQY
V: TRBV6-1; CDR3: ASSEGPLPLYGYT
V: TRBV19; CDR3: ASKTGTNTGELF
V: TRBV19; CDR3: ASSIAGTGSSYNSPLH
V: TRBV3-1/TRBV3-2; CDR3: ASSQVPHRDLVRGNTIY
V: TRBV5-8; CDR3: ASSKLAGAPDEQF
V: TRBV4-1; CDR3: ASSQDRVRSGNTIY
V: TRBV4-1; CDR3: ASRGAQGNYGYT
V: TRBV2; CDR3: ASTVRYTSGGAEQY
V: TRBV2; CDR3: ASRDRAESGYT
V: TRBV27; CDR3: ASSSIGQGIPQPQH
V: TRBV9; CDR3: ASSVARAGELF
V: TRBV5-1; CDR3: ASSLEMGVGETQY
V: TRBV20-1; CDR3: SAPSNTEAF
V: TRBV6-5; CDR3: ASTVKYEQY
V: TRBV21-1; CDR3: ASSITSRDGYSNYGYT
V: TRBV10-1; CDR3: ASSDSSGNTIY
V: TRBV5-6; CDR3: ASSPRGQPGANVLT
V: TRBV30; CDR3: AWSRGAYSGNTIY
V: TRBV15; CDR3: ATSRDRKETQY
V: TRBV19; CDR3: ASRQAGETQY
V: TRBV7-9; CDR3: ASSPSPAGWDEQY